The 28 T cell receptor beta chains given below trace back to one sample, sequenced in a study of T-cell memory formation after mild COVID-19. TCRdb fed the 5' RACE reads into MiXCR, producing one record per CDR3 protein. The profile covers about 500,000 distinct CDR3 sequences, with over 20% appearing a single time and roughly an eighth taken by the ten largest. Specimen: PBMCs or a T cell subset sorted from them (not recorded which). Receptor source: an adult woman who had mild COVID-19 (a few samples of this study predate the infection). Cell type and time point are not known.

This rearrangement joins TRBV15 to TRBJ2-7, with TRBD2 as a possible D gene (6 bases). CDR1 LNHNV and CDR2 YYDKDF come from the germline V gene (reference sequence). V was pared by 0 bases and J by 2 bases, with 11 bases between. The CDR3 totals 15 residues. The CDR3 protein is CATSRDRRDPYEQYF. As DNA, the CDR3 is TGTGCCACCAGCAGAGATCGGAGGGACCCCTACGAGCAGTACTTC.

This clonotype was seen at least ten times. The V gene is TRBV4-1, the J gene TRBJ2-7; 12 positions agree with TRBD2. The germline gives CDR1 MGHRA, CDR2 YSYEKL. CDR3 size: 16 residues. V gave up 4 bases and J gave up 4 bases; unmatched junction bases: 8. The CDR3: CASSLELAGGSYEQYF. The CDR3 DNA reads as TGCGCCAGCAGCCTTGAACTAGCGGGAGGTTCGTACGAGCAGTACTTC.

J is TRBJ2-1 and V is TRBV7-9; D unresolved. The CDR3 is 11 residues long. V dropped 6 bases and J dropped 5 bases, with 5 bases sitting between them. CDR1 and CDR2 (germline): SEHNR, FQNEAQ (reference sequence). The CDR3 region is CASRQNNEQFF. DNA of the CDR3: TGTGCCAGCAGGCAAAACAATGAGCAGTTCTTC.

In this sample, this clonotype turned up a few times. The chain employs TRBV29-1 and TRBJ2-3; D is unclear. The V and J ends lost 4 bases and 0 bases respectively, with 20 bases between them. The germline gives CDR1 SQVTM, CDR2 ANQGSEA. The CDR3 has 17 amino acids. CDR3 protein: CSVGILYSGSSTDTQYF. The DNA for the CDR3 is TGCAGCGTTGGTATCTTGTATTCGGGCTCCAGCACAGATACGCAGTATTTT.

The chain recombines TRBV7-9 with TRBJ2-1; TRBD2 matches 12 bases. This CDR3 has 15 amino acids. Trimming cost V 3 bases and J 7 bases; bases outside gene matches: 4. Germline CDR1 SEHNR, CDR2 FQNEAQ (reference sequence). For the CDR3, the DNA is TGTGCCAGCAGCTTCGGACTAGCGGGACCTAATGAGCAGTTCTTC. Amino acids: CASSFGLAGPNEQFF.

This clonotype came up a few times. The rearrangement joins TRBV7-9 to TRBJ1-3; D gene ambiguous. The V gene's germline CDR1 is SEHNR and CDR2 FQNEAQ (reference sequence). The CDR3 has 13 residues. V was clipped by 8 bases and J by 7 bases, with 15 bases between them. The CDR3 region is CASLGQVVNTIYF. The CDR3 DNA sequence: TGTGCCAGCCTCGGGCAGGTCGTGAACACCATATATTTT.

The chain joins TRBV12-3 or TRBV12-4 to TRBJ2-2; D possibly matches TRBD1 or TRBD2 (5 bases each). V was clipped by 6 bases and J by 1 base, with 12 bases between them. The CDR3 contains 15 residues. CDR3: CASRPRGGNTGELFF. For the CDR3, the DNA is TGTGCCAGCAGACCCCGTGGGGGGAACACCGGGGAGCTGTTTTTT.

This chain connects TRBV24-1 to TRBJ2-3; D remains ambiguous. The germline V and J ends were trimmed by 3 bases and 2 bases, with 8 bases remaining between them. The CDR3 is 14 residues long. The germline gives CDR1 KGHDR, CDR2 SFDVKD. CDR3 region: CATSDTPLTDTQYF. In DNA, the CDR3 is TGTGCCACCAGTGATACCCCCCTCACAGATACGCAGTATTTT.

The chain joins TRBV6-6 to TRBJ2-2, with 8 nucleotides matching TRBD1. The CDR3 has 13 residues. The V gene end was trimmed by 8 bases and the J gene end by 8 bases; junction bases not matched to a gene: 7. Germline V gives CDR1 MNHNY, CDR2 SVGAGI (reference sequence). For the CDR3, the DNA is TGTGCCAGCGACAGGGGTTGGTCGGGGGAGCTGTTTTTT. Translation gives CASDRGWSGELFF.

This clonotype came up a few times. The J gene is TRBJ2-6, the V gene TRBV6-6; D gene uncertain. Per germline, CDR1 MNHNY and CDR2 SVGAGI (reference sequence). V lost 6 bases and J lost 2, with 5 bases in between. The CDR3 loop spans 13 amino acids. The DNA for the CDR3 is TGTGCCAGCAGGATACCTGGGGCCAACGTCCTGACTTTC. Residues: CASRIPGANVLTF.

This clonotype turned up a few times. The chain links TRBV5-1 to TRBJ2-7; 12 positions match TRBD1. The V gene's germline CDR1 is SGHRS and CDR2 YFSETQ. The CDR3 loop spans 16 amino acids. Unmatched junction bases numbered 8, after V lost 3 bases and J lost 4 bases. CDR3 nucleotides: TGCGCCAGCAGCTCAGCACGGGACAGGGGGCGTTACGAGCAGTACTTC. Translating gives CASSSARDRGRYEQYF.

This clonotype was found a few times. The chain recombines TRBV10-3 with TRBJ1-5, with TRBD1 matching 7 bases. With 2 bases clipped from V and 5 bases from J, the junction kept 3 bases outside the gene matches. CDR1 and CDR2 from the germline V gene are ENHRY and SYGVKD. CDR3 length: 14 amino acids. The CDR3 nucleotides read TGTGCCATCAGTGAGACAACAGGGGATCAGCCCCAGCATTTT. Translated: CAISETTGDQPQHF.

The chain employs TRBV11-2 and TRBJ2-5; 7 positions match TRBD2. The CDR3 is 19 residues long. After removal of 5 bases from V and 1 base from J, the junction contained 19 bases not matched to a gene. Germline lookup yields CDR1 SGHAT and CDR2 FQNNGV. This CDR3 reads CASSPPVATSETFQETQYF. The CDR3 bases are TGTGCCAGCAGCCCCCCTGTGGCCACTAGCGAGACATTCCAAGAGACCCAGTACTTC.

CDR3 nucleotides: TGTGCCACCAGTGAGTATTTCAGGGGAAGCTCCTACAATGAGCAGTTCTTC. It yields the protein CATSEYFRGSSYNEQFF. The chain recombines TRBV24-1 with TRBJ2-1; D is perhaps TRBD1 (6 bases). CDR1 KGHDR and CDR2 SFDVKD come from the germline V gene. The CDR3 is 17 amino acids. Trimming took 4 bases from V and 0 from J, leaving 15 bases between them.

The chain is built from TRBV7-6 and TRBJ2-7; 9 bases line up with TRBD2. The germline CDR1 and CDR2 sequences are SGHVS and FNYEAQ. The CDR3 sequence is 14 residues long. J gave up 10 bases and V 5 bases, and 12 bases lay outside the gene matches. CDR3 coding DNA: TGTGCCAGCAGCCCTAGACTAGCGGCTCCTTCTCAGTACTTC. It is translated as CASSPRLAAPSQYF.

There are a few counts of this clonotype. The rearrangement joins TRBV12-3 or TRBV12-4 to TRBJ2-1; D call uncertain. Trimming removed 6 bases from V and 6 bases from J, with 18 bases in between. The CDR3 has 15 residues. The CDR3 region has the DNA TGTGCCAGCAGCCGGATGATATTATTTGGCAATGAGCAGTTCTTC. Translated: CASSRMILFGNEQFF.

The rearrangement joins TRBV27 to TRBJ2-7; D is perhaps TRBD1 (6 bases). Germline CDR1 MNHEY, CDR2 SMNVEV (reference sequence). V was trimmed by 5 bases and J by 0 bases, leaving 14 bases between them. The CDR3 spans 15 residues. Here the CDR3 reads CASSQKGDGSYEQYF. CDR3 coding DNA: TGTGCCAGCAGTCAAAAGGGGGACGGCTCCTACGAGCAGTACTTC.

The chain couples TRBV6-6 to TRBJ2-7; D tentatively reads TRBD1 or TRBD2 (5 bases each). CDR1 and CDR2 (germline): MNHNY, SVGAGI (reference sequence). V was cut by 5 bases and J by 6 bases, with 11 bases left in between. This CDR3 contains 12 residues. CDR3 protein: CASSVRGVEQYF. The CDR3 DNA reads as TGTGCCAGCAGTGTTCGAGGGGTCGAGCAGTACTTC.

The chain couples TRBV7-9 to TRBJ1-6, with 8 bases identical to TRBD1. Germline trimming cut 6 bases from V and 5 bases from J; bases unmatched to any gene: 9. Germline CDR1 is SEHNR and CDR2 is FQNEAQ (reference sequence). The CDR3 loop spans 16 amino acids. CDR3 amino acids: CASSLDRGMDNSPLHF. The CDR3 DNA is TGTGCCAGCAGTCTCGACAGGGGTATGGATAATTCACCCCTCCACTTT.

This clonotype was seen a handful of times. The chain couples TRBV13 to TRBJ2-1, with TRBD2 as a possible D gene (6 bases). The germline CDR1 and CDR2 sequences are PRHDT and FYEKMQ (reference sequence). CDR3 length: 14 amino acids. V lost 4 bases and J lost 5, with 12 bases in between. The CDR3 region is CASSSRDFHNEQFF. CDR3 DNA sequence: TGTGCCAGCAGCTCCCGGGACTTCCACAATGAGCAGTTCTTC.

The chain couples TRBV6-1 to TRBJ2-3; the D gene is possibly TRBD2 (7 bases). Germline V gene sequence: CDR1 MNHNS, CDR2 SASEGT. V lost 3 bases, J lost 6 bases, and 13 bases lay in between. There are 14 residues in the CDR3. CDR3 protein: CASSERGLRDTQYF. DNA of the CDR3: TGTGCCAGCAGTGAGCGGGGGCTCAGGGATACGCAGTATTTT.

The chain is built from TRBV6-6 and TRBJ2-1; 8 bases line up with TRBD1. Looked up from germline, CDR1 is MNHNY and CDR2 is SVGAGI (reference sequence). After removal of 7 bases from V and 5 bases from J, the junction contained 13 bases not matched to a gene. The CDR3 totals 16 residues. The CDR3 coding sequence is TGTGCCAGCACCACCCCCCCGGGACAGGCGAACAATGAGCAGTTCTTC. Translation: CASTTPPGQANNEQFF.

This clonotype was counted only a few times. The V gene is TRBV7-7, the J gene TRBJ2-2; 10 nucleotides line up with TRBD2. Germline V gives CDR1 SSHAT, CDR2 FNYEAQ (reference sequence). V gave up 5 bases and J gave up 2 bases; unmatched junction bases: 5. This CDR3 is 16 amino acids long. CDR3 coding DNA: TGTGCCAGCAGCGCTACTAGCGGGGTTAACACCGGGGAGCTGTTTTTT. Translation gives CASSATSGVNTGELFF. The complete variable domain, with remaining parts taken from reference TRBV7-7 and TRBJ2-2, reads GAGVSQSPRYKVTKRGQDVTLRCDPISSHATLYWYQQALGQGPEFLTYFNYEAQPDKSGLPSDRFSAERPEGSISTLTIQRTEQRDSAMYRCASSATSGVNTGELFFGEGSRLTVL.

This clonotype has a count of ten or more. This chain uses TRBV5-6 with TRBJ2-7; TRBD2 is a possible D gene (6 bases). V lost 1 base to trimming and J lost 1 base, with 9 bases between them. Germline-derived CDR1 and CDR2 are SGHDT and YYEEEE. The CDR3 has 14 residues. For the CDR3, the DNA is TGTGCCAGCAGCTTGTTGGCGGGGTCCTACGAGCAGTACTTC. Its protein is CASSLLAGSYEQYF.

J is TRBJ1-4 and V is TRBV3-1, with D unclear. The CDR3 totals 14 residues. The V end was cut by 4 bases, the J end by 2 bases, with 8 bases between. CDR1 is LGHDT and CDR2 is YNNKEL in the germline V gene (reference sequence). This chain's CDR3 is CASSRQPTNEKLFF. In DNA, the CDR3 is TGTGCCAGCAGCCGGCAGCCCACTAATGAAAAACTGTTTTTT. The variable domain in full, completed from reference TRBV3-1 and TRBJ1-4, reads DTAVSQTPKYLVTQMGNDKSIKCEQNLGHDTMYWYKQDSKKFLKIMFSYNNKELIINETVPNRFSPKSPDKAHLNLHINSLELGDSAVYFCASSRQPTNEKLFFGSGTQLSVL.

The chain carries TRBV5-1 and TRBJ1-6, with D tentatively TRBD1 (5 bases). The CDR3 has 17 residues. V dropped 0 bases and J dropped 8 bases, with 18 bases sitting between them. The V gene's germline CDR1 is SGHRS and CDR2 YFSETQ. CDR3: CASSLDLRGLGHSPLHF. The CDR3, as DNA: TGCGCCAGCAGCTTGGACTTACGGGGGTTAGGCCATTCACCCCTCCACTTT.

The chain combines TRBV5-1 with TRBJ1-1; a possible D gene is TRBD1 (6 bases). The CDR3 covers 14 residues. Trimming removed 3 bases at V and 1 base at J, with 10 bases between. The germline V gene has CDR1 SGHRS and CDR2 YFSETQ. CDR3 sequence: CASSSGHQNTEAFF. CDR3 sequence (DNA): TGCGCCAGCAGCTCGGGACACCAGAACACTGAAGCTTTCTTT.

V gene TRBV5-1 combines with J gene TRBJ1-2; D remains unclear. CDR1 is SGHRS and CDR2 is YFSETQ in the germline V gene. Between the trimmed V and J ends, which lost 1 base and 4 bases, there was a span of 11 bases. This CDR3 region has 14 residues. CDR3 loop: CASSLLEGSYGYTF. CDR3 nucleotides: TGCGCCAGCAGCTTGCTGGAAGGGAGCTATGGCTACACCTTC.